The 23 T cell receptor beta chains presented below share a single source sample, sequenced in a study of Ad26.COV2.S vaccination and SARS-CoV-2 variants. Treatment: 15 to 20 received Ad26.COV2.S at low or high dose, single or two shots; roughly five received placebo; per-sample allocation not given. Material that was analyzed had been drawn on day 63 after the first vaccine or placebo injection. The protocol was immunoSEQ multiplex PCR, while the TCRdb copy is restricted to in-frame clones and leaves out a portion. In the table there are some 500,000 clones, 75% to 90% of which are singletons. The sequenced sample was peripheral blood, obtained in a trial of Ad26.COV2.S vaccine versus placebo. The source of these receptors is a person aged 18-60 years who received the Ad26.COV2.S COVID-19 vaccine or a placebo.

The gene calls are TRBV6-5 and TRBJ2-2; D is unclear. The CDR3 length is 13 residues. Germline V gene data show CDR1 as MNHEY and CDR2 as SVGAGI. The V gene lost 7 bases and the J gene lost 2 bases, with 8 bases spanning the gap. CDR3 residues: CASTESNTGELFF. In DNA, the CDR3 is TGTGCCAGCACCGAATCCAACACCGGGGAGCTGTTTTTT.

The J gene is TRBJ2-2, the V gene TRBV5-1; D possibly corresponds to TRBD2 (5 bases). Germline CDR1 is SGHRS and CDR2 is YFSETQ. V shed 0 bases and J shed 3 bases, with 6 bases lying between them. The CDR3 runs 14 residues. The CDR3 DNA reads TGCGCCAGCAGCTTGGCCGGGGACACCGGGGAGCTGTTTTTT. Protein: CASSLAGDTGELFF.

This clone has just a few counts. The CDR3 DNA is TGTGCCACCAGCAGTCGAGGAGATCAGCCCCAGCATTTT. Translating gives CATSSRGDQPQHF. V gene TRBV15 combines with J gene TRBJ1-5; D gene ambiguous. Germline CDR1 and CDR2: LNHNV and YYDKDF (reference sequence). This CDR3 has 13 residues. Trimming removed 3 bases at V and 5 bases at J, with 8 bases between. Full variable domain (missing parts from reference TRBV15 and TRBJ1-5): DAMVIQNPRYQVTQFGKPVTLSCSQTLNHNVMYWYQQKSSQAPKLLFHYYDKDFNNEADTPDNFQSRRPNTSFCFLDIRSPGLGDTAMYLCATSSRGDQPQHFGDGTRLSIL.

This clone has more than one count but fewer than ten. The gene calls are TRBV28 and TRBJ1-5, with a possible D match to TRBD1 (5 bases). CDR3 size: 16 residues. Trimming cost V 10 bases and J 0 bases, with 19 bases left between them. Germline lookup yields CDR1 MDHEN and CDR2 SYDVKM. The CDR3 nucleotides are TGTGCCATTGGCCCGAGGGGCAGATATAGCAATCAGCCCCAGCATTTT. This gives the protein CAIGPRGRYSNQPQHF.

The chain employs TRBV18 and TRBJ2-4; 11 bases are a match to TRBD2. The trim removed 1 base at V and 3 bases at J, leaving 2 bases unmatched. The CDR3 length is 16 residues. Per germline, CDR1 KGHSH and CDR2 LQKENI. CDR3 in amino acids: CASSPLAGGDKNIQYF. As DNA, the CDR3 is TGTGCCAGCTCACCACTAGCGGGAGGGGACAAAAACATTCAGTACTTC.

The chain links TRBV5-4 to TRBJ2-1, with D possibly TRBD1 on 6 matching bases. V was pared by 4 bases and J by 7 bases, with 9 bases between. The CDR3 sequence is 12 residues long. Germline V CDR1 and CDR2: SGHNT, YYREEE (reference sequence). In nucleotides, the CDR3 is TGTGCCAGCAGCCCGCAGGGGAATGAGCAGTTCTTC. The encoded protein is CASSPQGNEQFF. The whole variable domain, filled in from reference TRBV5-4 and TRBJ2-1, reads ETGVTQSPTHLIKTRGQQVTLRCSSQSGHNTVSWYQQALGQGPQFIFQYYREEENGRGNFPPRFSGLQFPNYSSELNVNALELDDSALYLCASSPQGNEQFFGPGTRLTVL.

The rearrangement joins TRBV6-2 or TRBV6-3 to TRBJ2-5; possibly TRBD2 for D (5 bases). Trimming left V 2 bases short and J 3 bases short, with 22 bases between. The germline V gene has CDR1 MNHEY and CDR2 SVGEGT. The CDR3 covers 18 residues. The CDR3 sequence is CASSYAIARPHLKETQYF. CDR3 in DNA: TGTGCCAGCAGTTACGCCATAGCGCGACCCCACCTAAAAGAGACCCAGTACTTC.

This sequence joins TRBV5-1 and TRBJ2-2; D tentatively reads TRBD1 or TRBD2 (6 bases each). CDR1 is SGHRS, CDR2 YFSETQ, per germline. The CDR3 contains 16 residues. Trimming pared 5 bases from V and 4 bases from J, leaving 18 bases between. The CDR3 loop reads CASRRSREGGTGELFF. CDR3 coding DNA: TGCGCCAGCAGGAGGTCGCGGGAAGGGGGCACCGGGGAGCTGTTTTTT.

The chain uses TRBV27 and TRBJ1-6, with 8 bases aligning to TRBD1. The germline gives CDR1 MNHEY, CDR2 SMNVEV (reference sequence). J lost 9 bases, V lost 6 bases, and 7 bases had no gene match. The CDR3 length is 14 residues. CDR3 DNA: TGTGCCAGCAGCTTCCAGGGGGCGGCTTCACCCCTCCACTTT. Translation: CASSFQGAASPLHF.

The CDR3 here is CASSLAGRGTEAFF. CDR3 nucleotide sequence: TGTGCCAGCAGCTTAGCAGGGAGAGGCACTGAAGCTTTCTTT. V usage is TRBV7-2 and J usage is TRBJ1-1; D unresolved. This CDR3 contains 14 residues. Germline V gene sequence: CDR1 SGHTA, CDR2 FQGNSA. Trimming pared 0 bases from V and 4 bases from J, leaving 9 bases between.

The chain links TRBV4-3 to TRBJ2-7; maybe TRBD1 (7 bases). Between the trimmed V and J ends, which lost 0 bases and 4 bases, there was a span of 13 bases. The CDR3 totals 15 residues. CDR1 is LGHNA, CDR2 YSLEER, per germline. The CDR3 sequence is CASSQDQGGSYEQYF. The CDR3 bases are TGCGCCAGCAGCCAAGATCAGGGGGGAAGTTACGAGCAGTACTTC.

The V gene is TRBV24-1, the J gene TRBJ2-5, with no clear D. CDR1 KGHDR and CDR2 SFDVKD come from the germline V gene. The CDR3 is 13 amino acids. Trimming stripped 8 bases from V and 0 bases from J, with 9 bases between. CDR3 residues: CATMGQNQETQYF. In DNA form, the CDR3 reads TGTGCCACCATGGGCCAGAACCAAGAGACCCAGTACTTC.

The gene calls are TRBV5-1 and TRBJ2-3, with 9 bases matching TRBD2. The CDR3 runs to 15 residues. The J segment lost 6 bases and the V segment lost 4 bases, leaving 9 bases of the junction unmatched. Germline-derived CDR1 and CDR2 are SGHRS and YFSETQ. The DNA for the CDR3 is TGCGCCAGCAGCCCCCTGGTAGCGGGAGTGGATACGCAGTATTTT. Amino acid sequence: CASSPLVAGVDTQYF.

The chain is built from TRBV7-3 and TRBJ2-3; the match to TRBD1 covers 7 bases. The J segment lost 1 base and the V segment lost 0 bases, leaving 4 bases of the junction unmatched. The CDR3 has 16 amino acids. Germline V gene data show CDR1 as SGHTA and CDR2 as FQGTGA. As DNA, the CDR3 is TGTGCCAGCAGCTTAACCCGCGACAGGGGCACAGATACGCAGTATTTT. Amino acids: CASSLTRDRGTDTQYF.

The chain uses TRBV28 and TRBJ1-2, with 8 bases that match TRBD1. Germline values: CDR1 MDHEN, CDR2 SYDVKM. The CDR3 has 16 residues. V lost 6 bases to trimming and J lost 6 bases; unmatched junction nucleotides: 15. The CDR3 reads CASSTLQDRVTDGYTF. As DNA, the CDR3 is TGTGCCAGCAGCACCTTGCAGGACAGGGTTACCGATGGCTACACCTTC.

The rearrangement joins TRBV19 to TRBJ2-7; weak D call: TRBD2 (5 bases). The CDR3 is 15 amino acids. The germline V gene has CDR1 LNHDA and CDR2 SQIVND (reference sequence). Trimming stripped 5 bases from V and 0 bases from J, with 14 bases between. For the CDR3, the DNA is TGTGCCAGTAGTCCTCGAATAGGGAGCTCCTACGAGCAGTACTTC. Translated, it gives CASSPRIGSSYEQYF.

The genes are TRBV5-1 and TRBJ1-1; 10 bases match TRBD1. This CDR3 contains 14 residues. J was trimmed by 6 bases and V by 4 bases; bases with no gene match: 6. CDR1 SGHRS and CDR2 YFSETQ come from the germline V gene. CDR3 residues: CASSPIGQGAEAFF. The CDR3 coding sequence is TGCGCCAGCAGCCCAATTGGACAGGGGGCTGAAGCTTTCTTT.

V and J are TRBV9 and TRBJ2-1; D ambiguous. The V gene lost 2 bases and the J gene lost 6 bases, with 9 bases spanning the gap. In germline, CDR1 is SGDLS, CDR2 YYNGEE. This CDR3 is 13 amino acids long. The CDR3 bases are TGTGCCAGCAGCGTTTCTGCCGCCAATGAGCAGTTCTTC. Amino acid sequence: CASSVSAANEQFF.

The chain combines TRBV5-4 with TRBJ2-4; no definite D call. The CDR3 is 12 amino acids. V shed 2 bases and J shed 4 bases, with 4 bases lying between them. Germline CDR1 reads SGHNT; CDR2 reads YYREEE (reference sequence). The CDR3 region is CASSFQKNIQYF. CDR3 in DNA: TGTGCCAGCAGCTTTCAAAAAAACATTCAGTACTTC. Full variable domain (remainder filled in from reference TRBV5-4 and TRBJ2-4): ETGVTQSPTHLIKTRGQQVTLRCSSQSGHNTVSWYQQALGQGPQFIFQYYREEENGRGNFPPRFSGLQFPNYSSELNVNALELDDSALYLCASSFQKNIQYFGAGTRLSVL.

The chain employs TRBV29-1 and TRBJ1-5; unclear D gene. From germline, CDR1 is SQVTM and CDR2 ANQGSEA. This CDR3 is built from 12 residues. V lost 7 bases, J lost 2 bases, and 9 bases lay in between. CDR3 nucleotides: TGCAGCGCTGGAATGGGCAATCAGCCCCAGCATTTT. Encoded protein: CSAGMGNQPQHF.

The chain uses TRBV18 and TRBJ2-5, with D possibly being TRBD2 (5 bases). The length of the CDR3 is 15 residues. V was shortened by 1 base and J by 5 bases, with 14 bases between the two germline ends. CDR1 KGHSH and CDR2 LQKENI come from the germline V gene. The CDR3 loop is CASSPLDSAWETQYF. The DNA of the CDR3 is TGTGCCAGCTCACCACTGGACTCCGCGTGGGAGACCCAGTACTTC.

The rearrangement uses TRBV6-5 and TRBJ2-2; 9 bases align to TRBD1. The CDR3 loop spans 15 amino acids. The ends lost 6 bases at V and 3 bases at J; junction bases unmatched: 5. Germline loops: CDR1 MNHEY, CDR2 SVGAGI. The CDR3 nucleotides read TGTGCCAGCAGCTTACAGGGGGCGCACACCGGGGAGCTGTTTTTT. Translating gives CASSLQGAHTGELFF.

V is TRBV18 and J is TRBJ1-4; D is unclear. Per germline, CDR1 KGHSH and CDR2 LQKENI. The CDR3 extends over 14 amino acids. Trimming stripped 4 bases from V and 4 bases from J, with 10 bases between. DNA for the CDR3: TGTGCCAGCTCACGTGATGGATTTAATGAAAAACTGTTTTTT. It encodes CASSRDGFNEKLFF.